Reported below is one TCR beta chain. The data belong to a study of T-cell reconstitution after alpha-beta-depleted transplantation in children. The V end was cut by 4 bases, the J end by 4 bases, with 23 bases between. Looked up from germline, CDR1 is MNHEY and CDR2 is SMNVEV (reference sequence). The CDR3 totals 17 residues. Construction of the TCRbeta library involved unique molecular identifiers. Each CDR3 protein is one row after TCRdb ran MiXCR on the PCR reads. This table has some 400,000 distinct CDR3 sequences, approximately 20% appearing once. The TCR sequence derives from a human donor who donated a stem cell graft to a child with acute myeloid leukemia. This chain uses TRBV27 with TRBJ2-7, with D possibly being TRBD1 or TRBD2 (5 bases each). The material sequenced was PBMCs from the stem cell graft donor, taken from the stem cell graft. CDR3: CASSSGIMRNGAYEQYF. The CDR3 coding sequence is TGTGCCAGCAGTTCCGGTATAATGCGGAACGGGGCTTACGAGCAGTACTTC.